The 5 T cell receptor beta chains in this list originate from one sample, sequenced in a study of identical twins. TCRdb reprocessed the 5' RACE reads via MiXCR and lists one record per CDR3 protein. The table records 700,000 or so distinct CDR3 sequences, 8% to 9% of them present only once. This sample was also put to use in a study of yellow fever vaccine responses in identical twins.

The specimen was PBMCs. Every receptor here comes from a woman younger than 30 in good health.

This clonotype was observed many times. This chain joins TRBV3-1 and TRBJ2-1, with D uncertain. The CDR3 sequence is 11 residues long. Germline lookup yields CDR1 LGHDT and CDR2 YNNKEL (reference sequence). With 2 bases removed from V and 10 bases from J, the gap between germline ends came to 6 bases. Written as DNA, the CDR3 is TGTGCCAGCAGCCAAACTTGGGAGCAGTTCTTC. Amino acid sequence: CASSQTWEQFF.

The genes are TRBV5-1 and TRBJ2-3; D is unclear. The CDR3 is 13 residues long. Germline CDR1 SGHRS, CDR2 YFSETQ. V lost 2 bases and J lost 5, with 9 bases in between. DNA of the CDR3: TGCGCCAGCAGCTTCCGGGCCGGAGATACGCAGTATTTT. Protein product: CASSFRAGDTQYF. Full variable domain (missing parts from reference TRBV5-1 and TRBJ2-3): KAGVTQTPRYLIKTRGQQVTLSCSPISGHRSVSWYQQTPGQGLQFLFEYFSETQRNKGNFPGRFSGRQFSNSRSEMNVSTLELGDSALYLCASSFRAGDTQYFGPGTRLTVL.

A few counts support this clonotype. CDR3 sequence (DNA): TGTGCCAGCAGTTTCCAAGGACAGTGGGGTCGGGTCTTCTTT. It codes for CASSFQGQWGRVFF. V is TRBV28 and J is TRBJ1-1; perhaps TRBD1 as D (6 bases). Trimming cost V 3 bases and J 14 bases, with 22 bases left between them. Germline-derived CDR1 and CDR2 are MDHEN and SYDVKM. This CDR3 spans 14 amino acids. Filled out from reference TRBV28 and TRBJ1-1, the complete variable domain reads DVKVTQSSRYLVKRTGEKVFLECVQDMDHENMFWYRQDPGLGLRLIYFSYDVKMKEKGDIPEGYSVSREKKERFSLILESASTNQTSMYLCASSFQGQWGRVFFGQGTRLTVV.

The CDR3 DNA sequence: TGTGCCACCAGCTTCCAGGGAAGCACCGGGGAGCTGTTTTTT. Amino acid sequence: CATSFQGSTGELFF. V is TRBV15 and J is TRBJ2-2; weak D call: TRBD1 (5 bases). The CDR3 is 14 amino acids. Germline V CDR1 and CDR2: LNHNV, YYDKDF (reference sequence). The germline V and J ends were trimmed by 5 bases and 4 bases, with 11 bases remaining between them. The full variable domain, completed using reference TRBV15 and TRBJ2-2, is DAMVIQNPRYQVTQFGKPVTLSCSQTLNHNVMYWYQQKSSQAPKLLFHYYDKDFNNEADTPDNFQSRRPNTSFCFLDIRSPGLGDTAMYLCATSFQGSTGELFFGEGSRLTVL.

This clonotype appeared many times. The chain joins TRBV20-1 to TRBJ2-5, with 8 nucleotides matching TRBD2. The CDR3 runs to 15 residues. Germline V gives CDR1 DFQATT, CDR2 SNEGSKA (reference sequence). V was pared by 3 bases and J by 0 bases, with 6 bases of the junction left unmatched. CDR3 DNA sequence: TGCAGTGCTAGTCGACTAGCGAGAGACCAAGAGACCCAGTACTTC. Its protein is CSASRLARDQETQYF.